A selection of T cell receptor beta chains follows, all from one sample in a study of blood T cells in healthy people across ages. TCRdb processed the 5' RACE reads anew with MiXCR; each CDR3 protein has one entry. Here the sample spans almost 550,000 distinct CDR3 sequences, 20% to 30% being singletons. These same records also appear under a second study, on T cells of mothers and their children.

Sequenced sample: blood. These receptors were obtained from a boy aged 5-17 years in good health. The CDR3 runs from the conserved cysteine through the conserved F or W. The D gene is left open where the match is weak. The size field is filled for only some rows; it gives once, few, many or a size class.

J: TRBJ2-5; V: TRBV7-2; size: few; D: .; CDR3: CASSRFGGDQETQYF; DNA: TGTGCCAGCTCCCGATTTGGGGGCGACCAAGAGACCCAGTACTTC
J: TRBJ2-7; V: TRBV12-3/TRBV12-4; size: many; D: TRBD1; CDR3: CASSLGQILLGYEQYF; DNA: TGTGCCAGCAGTTTGGGACAGATCCTTTTGGGATACGAGCAGTACTTC
J: TRBJ2-3; V: TRBV7-3; size: .; D: .; CDR3: CASSLTSYSTHPQYF; DNA: TGTGCCAGCAGCTTAACTAGTTACTCCACCCATCCGCAGTATTTT
J: TRBJ1-1; V: TRBV7-2; size: few; D: TRBD1; CDR3: CASSSRQGITEAFF; DNA: TGTGCCAGCAGCTCCCGACAGGGGATCACTGAAGCTTTCTTT
J: TRBJ2-1; V: TRBV27; size: few; D: .; CDR3: CASSRFSYNEQFF; DNA: TGTGCCAGCAGTCGATTCTCCTACAATGAGCAGTTCTTC
J: TRBJ2-1; V: TRBV3-1; size: .; D: .; CDR3: CASTSNNEQFF; DNA: TGTGCCAGCACGTCGAACAATGAGCAGTTCTTC
J: TRBJ1-4; V: TRBV2; size: .; D: TRBD1; CDR3: CASSRDRIIATNEKLFF; DNA: TGTGCCAGCAGCCGGGACAGGATTATTGCAACTAATGAAAAACTGTTTTTT
J: TRBJ1-2; V: TRBV28; size: .; D: .; CDR3: CASSLGSGYYGYTF; DNA: TGTGCCAGCAGTTTAGGGTCAGGCTACTATGGCTACACCTTC
J: TRBJ2-1; V: TRBV29-1; size: .; D: .; CDR3: CSVEDESYNEQFF; DNA: TGCAGCGTTGAAGATGAGAGCTACAATGAGCAGTTCTTC
J: TRBJ2-1; V: TRBV28; size: .; D: .; CDR3: CASSLSYTERQSSYNEQFF; DNA: TGTGCCAGCAGTTTAAGTTATACGGAGCGCCAGAGCTCCTACAATGAGCAGTTCTTC
J: TRBJ2-7; V: TRBV28; size: .; D: .; CDR3: CASSLWSGTYEQYF; DNA: TGTGCCAGCAGTTTATGGAGCGGCACCTACGAGCAGTACTTC
J: TRBJ2-5; V: TRBV7-7; size: few; D: .; CDR3: CASSSSGPKETQYF; DNA: TGTGCTAGCAGCTCTTCAGGGCCGAAAGAGACCCAGTACTTC
J: TRBJ2-7; V: TRBV4-1; size: .; D: TRBD1; CDR3: CASSPGTGGHEQYF; DNA: TGCGCCAGCAGCCCTGGGACAGGGGGCCACGAGCAGTACTTC
J: TRBJ1-1; V: TRBV12-3/TRBV12-4; size: .; D: .; CDR3: CASRTWENTEAFF; DNA: TGTGCCTCTCGTACATGGGAGAACACTGAAGCTTTCTTT
J: TRBJ2-1; V: TRBV28; size: .; D: .; CDR3: CASSLGSPPEQFF; DNA: TGTGCCAGCAGTTTGGGAAGCCCCCCTGAGCAGTTCTTC
J: TRBJ2-1; V: TRBV4-1; size: few; D: TRBD2; CDR3: CASSHVTSGYNEQFF; DNA: TGCGCCAGCAGCCACGTGACTAGCGGGTACAATGAGCAGTTCTTC
J: TRBJ2-4; V: TRBV10-3; size: few; D: .; CDR3: CAISEEGAIAKNIQYF; DNA: TGTGCCATCAGTGAGGAGGGCGCTATAGCCAAAAACATTCAGTACTTC
J: TRBJ2-3; V: TRBV9; size: .; D: TRBD2; CDR3: CASSVELAGASDTQYF; DNA: TGTGCCAGCAGCGTAGAACTAGCGGGAGCCTCGGATACGCAGTATTTT
J: TRBJ2-1; V: TRBV28; size: few; D: TRBD2; CDR3: CASSPSGTYNNEQFF; DNA: TGTGCCAGCAGCCCTAGCGGGACCTACAACAATGAGCAGTTCTTC
J: TRBJ2-1; V: TRBV27; size: few; D: .; CDR3: CASGPGAYNEQFF; DNA: TGTGCCAGCGGACCGGGAGCCTACAATGAGCAGTTCTTC
J: TRBJ2-3; V: TRBV20-1; size: few; D: .; CDR3: CSASPPPDTQYF; DNA: TGCAGTGCTAGTCCCCCGCCCGATACGCAGTATTTT
J: TRBJ2-7; V: TRBV9; size: few; D: .; CDR3: CASSTGHFSYEQYF; DNA: TGTGCCAGCAGCACGGGACACTTTTCCTACGAGCAGTACTTC
J: TRBJ2-3; V: TRBV7-2; size: .; D: TRBD2; CDR3: CASSARTSGIIDTQYF; DNA: TGTGCCAGCAGCGCCCGGACTAGCGGGATCATAGATACGCAGTATTTT
J: TRBJ2-5; V: TRBV28; size: .; D: TRBD2; CDR3: CASSLGGLDETQYF; DNA: TGTGCCAGCAGTTTGGGGGGACTAGATGAGACCCAGTACTTC
J: TRBJ2-3; V: TRBV7-9; size: .; D: .; CDR3: CASSLRPGPLSADTQYF; DNA: TGTGCCAGCAGCTTACGCCCGGGACCTTTAAGCGCAGATACGCAGTATTTT
J: TRBJ1-2; V: TRBV11-1; size: few; D: .; CDR3: CASGLFMGGGSGYTF; DNA: TGTGCCAGCGGCTTATTCATGGGCGGGGGAAGCGGCTACACCTTC
J: TRBJ2-3; V: TRBV24-1; size: .; D: TRBD1; CDR3: CANRGTPWADTQYF; DNA: TGTGCCAACAGGGGAACGCCCTGGGCAGATACGCAGTATTTT
J: TRBJ2-7; V: TRBV12-3/TRBV12-4; size: .; D: TRBD2; CDR3: CASSLKGRATAYEQYF; DNA: TGTGCCAGCAGTTTGAAAGGGAGGGCCACGGCCTACGAGCAGTACTTC
J: TRBJ2-4; V: TRBV20-1; size: .; D: TRBD2; CDR3: CSARDRGSDGSGGWVKNIQYF; DNA: TGCAGTGCTAGAGATCGGGGAAGTGATGGTAGCGGGGGGTGGGTCAAAAACATTCAGTACTTC